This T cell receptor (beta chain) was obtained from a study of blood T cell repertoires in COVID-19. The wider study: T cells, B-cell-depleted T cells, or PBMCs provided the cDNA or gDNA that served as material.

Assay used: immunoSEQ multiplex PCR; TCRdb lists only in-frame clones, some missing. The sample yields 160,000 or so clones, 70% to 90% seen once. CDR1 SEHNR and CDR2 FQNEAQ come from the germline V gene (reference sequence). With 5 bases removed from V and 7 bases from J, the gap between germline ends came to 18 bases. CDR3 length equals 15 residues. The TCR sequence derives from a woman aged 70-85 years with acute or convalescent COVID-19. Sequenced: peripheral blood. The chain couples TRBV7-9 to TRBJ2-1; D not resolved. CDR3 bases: TGTGCCAGCAGCGCGCCGTTACGGGTAGGAAATGAGCAGTTCTTC. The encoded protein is CASSAPLRVGNEQFF.